The rows below give T cell receptor beta chains drawn from one sample of a study of monozygotic twins with inflammatory bowel disease. TCRdb reprocessed the 5' RACE reads and keeps a single row for each CDR3 protein, giving no DNA. The specimen's table records approximately 380,000 distinct CDR3 sequences. The material sequenced was blood. These TCRs come from a human donor with ulcerative colitis or Crohn's disease, or a healthy co-twin of an affected twin (not recorded which). Each CDR3 is given with its conserved first and last residue.

v_call: TRBV6-6
j_call: TRBJ1-2
cdr3_aa: CASSSRAFGYTF

v_call: TRBV11-2
j_call: TRBJ2-7
cdr3_aa: CASSFGLAEGGEQYF

v_call: TRBV14
j_call: TRBJ1-1
cdr3_aa: CASSLWTGGMNTEAFF

v_call: TRBV18
j_call: TRBJ1-5
cdr3_aa: CASSPIRVKNQPQHF

v_call: TRBV28
j_call: TRBJ1-5
cdr3_aa: CASSLRQRRQPQHF

v_call: TRBV20-1
j_call: TRBJ1-2
cdr3_aa: CSARKDRSSGNYGYTF

v_call: TRBV7-9
j_call: TRBJ1-3
cdr3_aa: CASSFDGSSGNTIYF

v_call: TRBV20-1
j_call: TRBJ2-6
cdr3_aa: CSAGNRGQAGANVLTF

v_call: TRBV5-1
j_call: TRBJ2-7
cdr3_aa: CASSLGGSRGEQYF

v_call: TRBV5-6
j_call: TRBJ2-2
cdr3_aa: CASSPRTYLGAGELFF

v_call: TRBV29-1
j_call: TRBJ2-5
cdr3_aa: CSVVLPGQQETQYF

v_call: TRBV2
j_call: TRBJ1-2
cdr3_aa: CASSHRRYGYTF

v_call: TRBV20-1
j_call: TRBJ1-2
cdr3_aa: CSALTGGVYYGYTF

v_call: TRBV12-3/TRBV12-4
j_call: TRBJ2-2
cdr3_aa: CATGSNTGELFF

v_call: TRBV5-1
j_call: TRBJ2-7
cdr3_aa: CASSLGTGSQYEQYF

v_call: TRBV28
j_call: TRBJ1-5
cdr3_aa: CASSLVGGEGQPQHF

v_call: TRBV29-1
j_call: TRBJ2-6
cdr3_aa: CSVEDNRINNVLTF

v_call: TRBV5-1
j_call: TRBJ1-1
cdr3_aa: CASSFGRQRINTEAFF

v_call: TRBV5-4
j_call: TRBJ2-7
cdr3_aa: CASSSVPLAGGLSSYEQYF

v_call: TRBV12-3/TRBV12-4
j_call: TRBJ2-5
cdr3_aa: CASSWHGGRETQYF

v_call: TRBV20-1
j_call: TRBJ1-6
cdr3_aa: CSAGQGGNSPLHF

v_call: TRBV3-1
j_call: TRBJ2-6
cdr3_aa: CASSPQGDGSGANVLTF

v_call: TRBV27
j_call: TRBJ2-6
cdr3_aa: CASSPLTGNASGANVLTF

v_call: TRBV7-2
j_call: TRBJ2-2
cdr3_aa: CASSPRWGLAGRRELFF